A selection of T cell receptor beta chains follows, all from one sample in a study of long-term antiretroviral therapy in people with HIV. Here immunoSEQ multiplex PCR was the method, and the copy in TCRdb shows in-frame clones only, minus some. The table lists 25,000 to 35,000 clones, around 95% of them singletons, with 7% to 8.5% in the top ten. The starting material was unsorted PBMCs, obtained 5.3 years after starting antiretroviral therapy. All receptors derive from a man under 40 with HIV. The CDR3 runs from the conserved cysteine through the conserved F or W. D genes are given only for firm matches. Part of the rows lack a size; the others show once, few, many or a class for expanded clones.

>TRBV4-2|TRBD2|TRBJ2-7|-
CASSQDAGRVYEQYF
TGTGCCAGCAGCCAAGATGCCGGGAGGGTCTACGAGCAGTACTTC
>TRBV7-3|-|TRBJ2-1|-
CASSRGPAVLNEQFF
TGTGCCAGCAGCCGGGGACCCGCTGTCCTCAATGAGCAGTTCTTC
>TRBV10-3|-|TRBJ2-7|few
CAIRDSYEQYF
TGTGCCATCAGGGACAGCTACGAGCAGTACTTC
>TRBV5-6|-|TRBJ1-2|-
CASSPQLLNYGYTF
TGTGCCAGCAGCCCACAGCTACTTAACTATGGCTACACCTTC
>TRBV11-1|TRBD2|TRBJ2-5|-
CASSLQGTATSVKETQYF
TGTGCCAGCAGCCTCCAAGGGACTGCGACTAGCGTTAAAGAGACCCAGTACTTC
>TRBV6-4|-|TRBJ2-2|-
CASSDKRWVRSRELFF
TGTGCCAGCAGTGACAAGCGGTGGGTCCGGAGCCGGGAGCTGTTTTTT
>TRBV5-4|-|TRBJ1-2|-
CASSFQGMNYGYTF
TGTGCCAGCAGCTTTCAGGGGATGAACTATGGCTACACCTTC
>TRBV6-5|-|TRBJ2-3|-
CASSYSGRTDTQYF
TGTGCCAGCAGTTACTCGGGAAGGACAGATACGCAGTATTTT
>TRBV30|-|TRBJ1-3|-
CAWSVRRSSGNTIYF
TGTGCCTGGAGTGTACGGCGGAGCTCTGGAAACACCATATATTTT
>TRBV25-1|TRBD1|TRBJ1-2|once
CASSDGRGWGGYTF
TGTGCCAGCAGTGACGGCAGGGGGTGGGGTGGCTACACCTTC
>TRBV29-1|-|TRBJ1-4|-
CSVTREEKLFF
TGCAGCGTTACCCGGGAAGAAAAACTGTTTTTT
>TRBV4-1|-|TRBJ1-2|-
CASSQVRGFNYGYTF
TGCGCCAGCAGCCAAGTGAGGGGATTCAACTATGGCTACACCTTC
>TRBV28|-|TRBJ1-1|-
CASSLVRSPNTEAFF
TGTGCCAGCAGTTTAGTGAGATCTCCAAACACTGAAGCTTTCTTT
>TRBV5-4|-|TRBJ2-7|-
CASSPDRYEQYF
TGTGCCAGCAGCCCGGACCGGTACGAGCAGTACTTC
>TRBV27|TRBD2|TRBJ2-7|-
CASSYLAGGLSYEQYF
TGTGCCAGCAGTTACTTAGCGGGGGGCCTCTCCTACGAGCAGTACTTC
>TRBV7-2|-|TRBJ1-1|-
CASSFRFAGRNTEAFF
TGTGCCAGCAGCTTTAGGTTTGCGGGAAGGAACACTGAAGCTTTCTTT
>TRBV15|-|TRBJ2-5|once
CATSRDGGVETQYF
TGTGCCACCAGCAGAGATGGGGGAGTGGAGACCCAGTACTTC
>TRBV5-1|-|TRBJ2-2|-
CASSLDNANTGELFF
TGCGCCAGCAGCCTGGACAACGCGAACACCGGGGAGCTGTTTTTT
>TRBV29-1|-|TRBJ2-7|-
CSVGQPGNEQYF
TGCAGCGTTGGACAGCCCGGTAACGAGCAGTACTTC
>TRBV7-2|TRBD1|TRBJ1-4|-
CASSYGQGANLANEKLFF
TGTGCCAGCAGCTACGGACAGGGGGCAAATTTAGCTAATGAAAAACTGTTTTTT
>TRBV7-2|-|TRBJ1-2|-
CASSSGYSNYGYTF
TGTGCCAGCAGCTCAGGGTATTCCAACTATGGCTACACCTTC
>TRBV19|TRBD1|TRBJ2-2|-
CASTPTGQLTRELFF
TGTGCCAGTACGCCGACGGGACAGCTCACCAGGGAGCTGTTTTTT
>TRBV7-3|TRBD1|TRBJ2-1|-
CASSLYPTGSSYNEQFF
TGTGCCAGCAGCCTATACCCGACAGGGAGCTCCTACAATGAGCAGTTCTTC
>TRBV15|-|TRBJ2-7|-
CATSREGGYEQYF
TGTGCCACCAGCAGAGAGGGCGGCTACGAGCAGTACTTC
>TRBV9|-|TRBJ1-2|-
CASSATGAEGRDGYTF
TGTGCCAGCAGCGCGACCGGCGCGGAAGGGAGGGATGGCTACACCTTC
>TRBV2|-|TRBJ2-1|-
CASSEGLVSYNEQFF
TGTGCCAGCAGTGAAGGGCTAGTATCCTACAATGAGCAGTTCTTC
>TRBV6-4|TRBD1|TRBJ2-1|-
CASRDREESNEQFF
TGTGCCAGCAGAGACAGGGAAGAAAGCAATGAGCAGTTCTTC
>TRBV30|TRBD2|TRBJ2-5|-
CAWGLAGVETQYF
TGTGCCTGGGGACTAGCGGGAGTAGAGACCCAGTACTTC
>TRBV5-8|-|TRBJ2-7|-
CASRGHKAEYF
TGTGCCAGCCGGGGTCACAAAGCGGAGTACTTC
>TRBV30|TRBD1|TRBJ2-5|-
CASAGTVQETQYF
TGTGCCTCAGCCGGGACAGTGCAAGAGACCCAGTACTTC
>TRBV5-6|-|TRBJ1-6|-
CASSPGTLRDNSPLHF
TGTGCCAGCAGCCCCGGGACTTTGAGGGATAATTCACCCCTCCACTTT
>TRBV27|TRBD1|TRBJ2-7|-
CASTGTVGYEQYF
TGTGCCAGCACCGGGACAGTGGGCTACGAGCAGTACTTC
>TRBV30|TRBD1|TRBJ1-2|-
CAWRGDRVRLRYTF
TGTGCCTGGAGGGGGGACAGGGTCCGGTTGAGGTACACCTTC
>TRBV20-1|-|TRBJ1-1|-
CSARDNTEAFF
TGCAGTGCTCGAGATAACACTGAAGCTTTCTTT
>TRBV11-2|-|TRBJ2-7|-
CASSLYELEDPHEQYF
TGTGCCAGCAGCTTATATGAACTGGAAGACCCCCACGAGCAGTACTTC
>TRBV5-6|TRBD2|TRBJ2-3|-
CASSLTSGGRTDTQYF
TGTGCCAGCAGCTTAACTAGCGGGGGCCGCACAGATACGCAGTATTTT
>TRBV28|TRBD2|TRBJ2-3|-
CASSDPGRTGLDTDTQYF
TGTGCCAGCAGTGATCCCGGTAGGACGGGACTAGACACAGATACGCAGTATTTT
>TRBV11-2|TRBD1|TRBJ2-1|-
CASSQNAGTGPFF
TGTGCCAGCAGCCAAAATGCCGGGACAGGGCCGTTCTTC
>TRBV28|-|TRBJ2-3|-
CASSPLQTGDTQYF
TGTGCCAGCAGTCCCCTCCAAACAGGGGATACGCAGTATTTT
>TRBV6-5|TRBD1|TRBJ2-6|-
CASRLTGAGANVLTF
TGTGCCAGCAGACTTACAGGGGCCGGGGCCAACGTCCTGACTTTC
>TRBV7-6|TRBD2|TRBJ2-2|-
CASRPGTSGRTNTGELFF
TGTGCCAGCAGGCCCGGGACTAGCGGTCGGACTAACACCGGGGAGCTGTTTTTT
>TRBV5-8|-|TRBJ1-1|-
CASSQGTDLHMNTEAFF
TGTGCCAGCAGCCAAGGGACGGACCTCCATATGAACACTGAAGCTTTCTTT
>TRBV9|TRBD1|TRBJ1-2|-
CASSVGTGGPGGYTF
TGTGCCAGCAGCGTAGGGACAGGGGGCCCCGGCGGCTACACCTTC
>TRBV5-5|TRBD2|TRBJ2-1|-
CASSLFPAGYNEQFF
TGTGCCAGCAGCTTGTTTCCAGCGGGGTACAATGAGCAGTTCTTC
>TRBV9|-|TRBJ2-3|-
CASSNNQGTQYF
TGTGCCAGCAGCAACAACCAGGGGACGCAGTATTTT
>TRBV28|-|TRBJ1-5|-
CASSLAVLYSNQPQHF
TGTGCCAGCAGTTTAGCAGTTTTGTATAGCAATCAGCCCCAGCATTTT
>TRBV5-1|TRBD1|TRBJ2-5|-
CASSSGQGGETQYF
TGCGCCAGCAGCTCTGGACAGGGTGGGGAGACCCAGTACTTC
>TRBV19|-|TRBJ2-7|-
CASSIAFGDEQYF
TGTGCCAGTAGTATAGCTTTCGGCGATGAGCAGTACTTC
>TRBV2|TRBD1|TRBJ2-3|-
CASRRDRTSTDTQYF
TGTGCCAGCAGGAGGGACAGAACTAGCACAGATACGCAGTATTTT
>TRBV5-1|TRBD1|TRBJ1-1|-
CASSLVGRGSTEAFF
TGCGCCAGCAGCTTGGTAGGCAGGGGGTCCACTGAAGCTTTCTTT
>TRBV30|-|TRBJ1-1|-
CAWSRVNTEAFF
TGTGCCTGGAGTCGGGTGAACACTGAAGCTTTCTTT
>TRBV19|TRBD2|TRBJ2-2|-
CASSVGRGTGELFF
TGTGCCAGTAGTGTGGGGCGGGGGACCGGGGAGCTGTTTTTT
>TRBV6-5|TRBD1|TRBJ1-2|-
CASSPGGYGYTF
TGTGCCAGCAGTCCAGGGGGCTATGGCTACACCTTC
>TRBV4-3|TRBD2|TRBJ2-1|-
CASSQTGLAGDNEQFF
TGCGCCAGCAGCCAAACGGGACTAGCGGGAGACAATGAGCAGTTCTTC
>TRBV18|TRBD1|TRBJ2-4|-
CASSPRDRQQNIQYF
TGTGCCAGCTCACCCCGGGACAGACAACAAAACATTCAGTACTTC
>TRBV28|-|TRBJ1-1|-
CASSQGSAGTEAFF
TGTGCCAGCAGCCAGGGGTCAGCTGGCACTGAAGCTTTCTTT
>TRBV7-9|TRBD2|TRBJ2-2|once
CGLAFTGELFF
TGTGGACTAGCTTTCACCGGGGAGCTGTTTTTT
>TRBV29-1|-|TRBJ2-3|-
CSVDKDTRRTDTQYF
TGCAGCGTTGATAAGGACACCCGTCGCACAGATACGCAGTATTTT
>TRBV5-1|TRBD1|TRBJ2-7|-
CASSSSRTGIHEQYF
TGCGCCAGCAGCTCCTCCCGGACAGGGATACACGAGCAGTACTTC